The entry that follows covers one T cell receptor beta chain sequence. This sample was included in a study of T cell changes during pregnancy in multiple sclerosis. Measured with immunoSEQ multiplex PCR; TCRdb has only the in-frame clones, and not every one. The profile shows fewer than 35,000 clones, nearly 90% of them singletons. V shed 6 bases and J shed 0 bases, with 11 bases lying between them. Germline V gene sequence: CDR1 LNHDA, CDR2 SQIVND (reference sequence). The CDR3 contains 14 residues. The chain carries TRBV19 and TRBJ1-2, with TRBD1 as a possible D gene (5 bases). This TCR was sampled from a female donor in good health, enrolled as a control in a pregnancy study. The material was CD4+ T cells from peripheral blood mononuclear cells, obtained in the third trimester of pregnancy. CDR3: CASSRQISNYGYTF. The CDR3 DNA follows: TGTGCCAGTAGCAGACAGATTTCTAACTATGGCTACACCTTC.